The rows below give T cell receptor beta chains drawn from one sample of a study of human T cells and chemical hapten exposure. Using its own MiXCR run on the RACE reads, TCRdb lists one record per CDR3 protein. The sample contains roughly 100,000 distinct CDR3 sequences, under 40% of which appear only once. The specimen was whole blood, collected in connection with sensitization to the hapten diphenylcyclopropenone (DPC). These receptors were collected from a man aged 40-50 years with alopecia areata. Some clones in this sample may be carry-over from other donors' samples. CDR3s include the opening cysteine and the closing phenylalanine or tryptophan. A D gene is named only where the DNA matches it firmly. A clone size is listed for some rows: how often the clone was seen (once, few, many), or a class if it is expanded.

V	D	size	J	DNA	CDR3
TRBV27	NA	NA	TRBJ2-5	TGTGCCAGCAGTTTAAGAGGGGGGACAGCGAAGTACCAAGAGACCCAGTACTTC	CASSLRGGTAKYQETQYF
TRBV7-2	NA	NA	TRBJ1-6	TGTGCCAGCAGCTTAGTTGTCCGGGGGCCTAATTCACCCCTCCACTTT	CASSLVVRGPNSPLHF
TRBV10-3	NA	few	TRBJ2-6	TGTGCCATCAGTGAAATAGTCGGAGACTCTGGGGCCAACGTCCTGACTTTC	CAISEIVGDSGANVLTF
TRBV7-9	TRBD2	few	TRBJ2-5	TGTGCCAGCAAGAGTAGCGGGAATCAAGAGACCCAGTACTTC	CASKSSGNQETQYF
TRBV28	NA	NA	TRBJ2-7	TGTGCCAGCAGTTCCTTTTCCTACGAGCAGTACTTC	CASSSFSYEQYF
TRBV7-3	NA	few	TRBJ2-1	TGTGCCAGCAGCGCAATGGGGGCAGGCGGCAATGAGCAGTTCTTC	CASSAMGAGGNEQFF
TRBV6-1	TRBD1	few	TRBJ1-5	TGTGCCAGCAGTTGGGACAGGATTCAGCCCCAGCATTTT	CASSWDRIQPQHF
TRBV9	NA	NA	TRBJ2-5	TGTGCCAGCAGCCGGGACCCGCGACGGGAGACCCAGTACTTC	CASSRDPRRETQYF
TRBV12-3/TRBV12-4	TRBD1	NA	TRBJ1-3	TGTGCCAGCAGTTTAACAGGGGCCTCCTCTGGAAACACCATATATTTT	CASSLTGASSGNTIYF
TRBV14	TRBD2	few	TRBJ2-1	TGTGCCAGCAGCCTTCGGGGCGGGAGATCTAATGAGCAGTTCTTC	CASSLRGGRSNEQFF
TRBV28	NA	NA	TRBJ1-6	TGTGCCATCCCTGGACCCACCAGTGATTCACCCCTCCACTTT	CAIPGPTSDSPLHF
TRBV25-1	TRBD2	few	TRBJ2-3	TGTGCCAGCAGTGATATCGCGGGACTAGCGGGGATCACAGATACGCAGTATTTT	CASSDIAGLAGITDTQYF
TRBV7-6	NA	NA	TRBJ1-5	TGTGCCAGCAGCTTAGTCTGGGGGGAAGGTCAGCCCCAGCATTTT	CASSLVWGEGQPQHF
TRBV2	NA	NA	TRBJ2-3	TGTGCCAGCAGTGGGAGGGGAAGGGCCACAGATACGCAGTATTTT	CASSGRGRATDTQYF
TRBV5-1	NA	few	TRBJ2-1	TGCGCCAGCAGCTTGTCGTCCTCACGGTACAATGAGCAGTTCTTC	CASSLSSSRYNEQFF
TRBV7-9	NA	NA	TRBJ2-2	TGTGCCAGCAGCTTCGGGGACACCGGGGAGCTGTTTTTT	CASSFGDTGELFF
TRBV24-1	TRBD2	NA	TRBJ2-1	TGTGCCACCAGCACTAGCGGGGGGAGCAATGAGCAGTTCTTC	CATSTSGGSNEQFF
TRBV2	NA	few	TRBJ2-2	TGTGCCAGCAGTGAAGGGCTCAGTTACACCGGGGAGCTGTTTTTT	CASSEGLSYTGELFF